This TCR beta chain came from a study of blood T cell repertoires in COVID-19. Assay: immunoSEQ multiplex PCR; the TCRdb copy retains only in-frame clones and omits some. The profile shows about 200,000 clones, around 85% of them singletons. The V gene end was trimmed by 0 bases and the J gene end by 3 bases; junction bases not matched to a gene: 15. The germline V gene has CDR1 LGHDT and CDR2 YNNKEL (reference sequence). The CDR3 has 20 amino acids. The rearrangement joins TRBV3-1 (or the pseudogene TRBV3-2) to TRBJ2-5, with TRBD2 matching over 11 bases. This sequence was found in a human donor in a cohort sampled during active COVID-19. The sequenced material came from peripheral blood. The chain's CDR3 is CASSQDGASGRFGGEETQYF. Here the CDR3 DNA reads TGTGCCAGCAGCCAAGATGGGGCTAGCGGGAGGTTCGGGGGCGAAGAGACCCAGTACTTC.